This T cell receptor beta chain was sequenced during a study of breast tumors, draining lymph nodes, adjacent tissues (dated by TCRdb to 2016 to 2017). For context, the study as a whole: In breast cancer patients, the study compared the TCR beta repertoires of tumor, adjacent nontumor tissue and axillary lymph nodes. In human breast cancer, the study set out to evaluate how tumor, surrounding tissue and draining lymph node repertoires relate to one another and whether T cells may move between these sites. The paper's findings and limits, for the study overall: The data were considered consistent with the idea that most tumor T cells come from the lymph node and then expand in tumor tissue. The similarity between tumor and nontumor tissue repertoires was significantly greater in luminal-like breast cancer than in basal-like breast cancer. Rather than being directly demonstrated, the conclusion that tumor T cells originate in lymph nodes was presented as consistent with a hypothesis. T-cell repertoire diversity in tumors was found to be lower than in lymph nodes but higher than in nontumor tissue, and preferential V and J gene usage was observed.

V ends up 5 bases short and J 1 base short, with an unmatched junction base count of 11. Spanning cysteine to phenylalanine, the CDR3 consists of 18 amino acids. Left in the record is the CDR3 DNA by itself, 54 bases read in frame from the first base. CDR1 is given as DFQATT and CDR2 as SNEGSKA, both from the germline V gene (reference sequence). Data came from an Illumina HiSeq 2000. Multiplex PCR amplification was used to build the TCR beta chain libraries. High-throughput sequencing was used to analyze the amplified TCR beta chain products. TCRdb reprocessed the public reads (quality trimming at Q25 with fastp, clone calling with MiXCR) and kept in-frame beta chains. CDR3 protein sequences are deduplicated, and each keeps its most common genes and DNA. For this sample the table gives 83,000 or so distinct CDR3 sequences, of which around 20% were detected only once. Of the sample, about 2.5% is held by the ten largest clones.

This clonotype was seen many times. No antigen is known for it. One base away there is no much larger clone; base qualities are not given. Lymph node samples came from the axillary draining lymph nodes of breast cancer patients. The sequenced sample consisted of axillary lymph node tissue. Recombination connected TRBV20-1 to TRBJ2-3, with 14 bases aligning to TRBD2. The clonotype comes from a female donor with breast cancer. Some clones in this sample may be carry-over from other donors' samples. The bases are TGCAGTGCTCGTTCCGGGACTAGCGGGAGAGGAGGCACAGATACGCAGTATTTT. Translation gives CSARSGTSGRGGTDTQYF.